The entry below gives a single TCR beta chain sequence along with its context. Its matching antigen is unknown. The 5'RACE method, run with constant-segment primers, produced TCR alpha and TCR beta cDNA libraries (carrying sample barcodes and UMIs). MiXCR, applied by TCRdb to the 5' RACE reads, yields one record per CDR3 protein. Counted here are about 150,000 distinct CDR3 sequences, under 30% occurring once; the ten biggest clones make up around a quarter. This sample is drawn from a study of T-cell memory formation after mild COVID-19. The study, taken as a whole, reports: Clones contracting over day 15 to 85 were CD4/CD8 balanced, with later expanders leaning CD4+. CD4+ clones that contracted lay mainly in CM and EM; CD8+ ones lay in EMRA. Within pre-infection memory, some responding clones were found, suggesting cross-reactive memory joined.

Trimming took 3 bases from V and 3 from J; bases not matched to a gene: 5. The CDR3 runs 16 residues. The sample consisted of PBMCs or a T cell subset sorted from them (not recorded which). The rearrangement links TRBV12-3 or TRBV12-4 to TRBJ2-2; 9 nucleotides agree with TRBD1. This TCR derives from an adult woman who had mild COVID-19 (a few samples of this study predate the infection). Cell type and time point are not known. The CDR3 coding sequence is TGTGCCAGCAGTTTGGGGGACAGGGAAGACACCGGGGAGCTGTTTTTT. Residues: CASSLGDREDTGELFF.